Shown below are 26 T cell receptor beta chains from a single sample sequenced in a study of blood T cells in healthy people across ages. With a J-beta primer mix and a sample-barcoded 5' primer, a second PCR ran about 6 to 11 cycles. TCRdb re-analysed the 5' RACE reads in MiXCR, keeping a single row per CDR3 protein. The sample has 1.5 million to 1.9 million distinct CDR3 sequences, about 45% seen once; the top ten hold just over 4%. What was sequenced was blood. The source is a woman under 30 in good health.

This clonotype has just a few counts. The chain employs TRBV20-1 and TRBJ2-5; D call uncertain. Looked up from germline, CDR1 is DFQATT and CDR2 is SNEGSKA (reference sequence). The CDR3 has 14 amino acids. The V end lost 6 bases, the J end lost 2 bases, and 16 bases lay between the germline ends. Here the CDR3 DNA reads TGCAGTGCAACGGACCCAACATCTCAAGAGACCCAGTACTTC. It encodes CSATDPTSQETQYF.

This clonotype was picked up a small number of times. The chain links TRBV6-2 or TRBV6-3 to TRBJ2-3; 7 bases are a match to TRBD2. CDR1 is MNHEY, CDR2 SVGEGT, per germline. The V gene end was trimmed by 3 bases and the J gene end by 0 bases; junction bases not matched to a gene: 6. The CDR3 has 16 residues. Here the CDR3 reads CASSYTSGESTDTQYF. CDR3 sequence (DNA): TGTGCCAGCAGTTATACCAGCGGGGAAAGCACAGATACGCAGTATTTT.

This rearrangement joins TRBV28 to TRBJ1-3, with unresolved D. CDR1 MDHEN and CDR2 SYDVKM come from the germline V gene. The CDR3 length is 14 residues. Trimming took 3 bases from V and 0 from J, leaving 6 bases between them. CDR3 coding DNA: TGTGCCAGCAGTTTTGAGGCCTCTGGAAACACCATATATTTT. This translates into CASSFEASGNTIYF.

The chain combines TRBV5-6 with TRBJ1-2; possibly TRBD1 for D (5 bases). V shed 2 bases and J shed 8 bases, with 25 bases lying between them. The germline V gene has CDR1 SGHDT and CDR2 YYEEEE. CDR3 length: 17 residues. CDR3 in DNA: TGTGCCAGCAGCTTTGCTACCATACCGACCAGGGCCTACGGCTACACCTTC. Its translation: CASSFATIPTRAYGYTF.

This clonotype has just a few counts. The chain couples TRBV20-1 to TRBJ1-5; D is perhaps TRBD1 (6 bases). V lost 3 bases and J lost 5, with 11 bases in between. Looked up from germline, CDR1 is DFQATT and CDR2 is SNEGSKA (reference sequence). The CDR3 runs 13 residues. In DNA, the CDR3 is TGCAGTGCTAGTCCGGACAGATATCAGCCCCAGCATTTT. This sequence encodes CSASPDRYQPQHF.

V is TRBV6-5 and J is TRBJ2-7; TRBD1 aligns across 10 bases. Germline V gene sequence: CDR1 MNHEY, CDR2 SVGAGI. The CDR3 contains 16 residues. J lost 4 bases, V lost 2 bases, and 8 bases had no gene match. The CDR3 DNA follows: TGTGCCAGCAGTTACCCCTTGACAGGGGGCGGTTACGAGCAGTACTTC. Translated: CASSYPLTGGGYEQYF.

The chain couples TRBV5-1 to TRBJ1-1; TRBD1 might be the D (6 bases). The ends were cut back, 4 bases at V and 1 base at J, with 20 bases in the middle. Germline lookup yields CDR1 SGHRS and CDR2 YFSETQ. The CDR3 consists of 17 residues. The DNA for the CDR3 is TGCGCCAGCAGCCCCCCCGGCCAGGGGAGGGCGAACACTGAAGCTTTCTTT. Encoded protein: CASSPPGQGRANTEAFF.

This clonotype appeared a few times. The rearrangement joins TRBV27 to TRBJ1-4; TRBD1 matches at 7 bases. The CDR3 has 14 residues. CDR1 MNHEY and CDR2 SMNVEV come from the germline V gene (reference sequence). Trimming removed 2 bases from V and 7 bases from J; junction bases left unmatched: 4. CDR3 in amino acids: CASSLQGGVEKLFF. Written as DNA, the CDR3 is TGTGCCAGCAGTTTACAGGGGGGTGTTGAAAAACTGTTTTTT.

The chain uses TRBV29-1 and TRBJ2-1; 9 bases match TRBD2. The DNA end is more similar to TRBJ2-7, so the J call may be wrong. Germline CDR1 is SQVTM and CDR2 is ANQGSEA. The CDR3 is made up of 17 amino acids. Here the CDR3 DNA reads TGCAGCGTTGAAAGTAGCGGGGGAACCCTGACCTACAATGAGCAGTACTTC. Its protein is CSVESSGGTLTYNEQYF.

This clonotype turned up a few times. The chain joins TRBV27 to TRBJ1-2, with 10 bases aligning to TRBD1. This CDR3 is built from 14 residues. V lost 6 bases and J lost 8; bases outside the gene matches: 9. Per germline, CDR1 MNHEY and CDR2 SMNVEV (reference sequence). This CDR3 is CASSVGQGYFGYTF. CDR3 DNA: TGTGCCAGCAGCGTGGGACAGGGGTACTTCGGCTACACCTTC.

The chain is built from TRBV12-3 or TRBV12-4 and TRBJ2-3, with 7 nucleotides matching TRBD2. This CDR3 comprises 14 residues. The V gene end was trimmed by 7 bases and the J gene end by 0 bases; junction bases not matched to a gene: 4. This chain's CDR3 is CASTQRGSTDTQYF. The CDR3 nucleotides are TGTGCCAGCACTCAGCGGGGAAGCACAGATACGCAGTATTTT.

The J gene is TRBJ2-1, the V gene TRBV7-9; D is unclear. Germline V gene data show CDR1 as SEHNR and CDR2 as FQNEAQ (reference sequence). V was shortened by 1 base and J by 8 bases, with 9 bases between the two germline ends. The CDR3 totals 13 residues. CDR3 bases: TGTGCCAGCAGCTTAGAGGCTCGGCATGAGCAGTTCTTC. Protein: CASSLEARHEQFF.

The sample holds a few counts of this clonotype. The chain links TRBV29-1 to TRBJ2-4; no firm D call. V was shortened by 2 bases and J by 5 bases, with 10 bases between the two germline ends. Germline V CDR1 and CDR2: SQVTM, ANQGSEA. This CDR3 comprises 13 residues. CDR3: CSVEKQNENIQYF. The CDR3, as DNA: TGCAGCGTTGAAAAACAGAACGAAAACATTCAGTACTTC.

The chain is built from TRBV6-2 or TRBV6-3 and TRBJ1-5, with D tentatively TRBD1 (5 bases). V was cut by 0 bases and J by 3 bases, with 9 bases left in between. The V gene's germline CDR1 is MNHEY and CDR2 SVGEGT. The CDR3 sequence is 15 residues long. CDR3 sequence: CASSYSTRDNQPQHF. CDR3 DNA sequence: TGTGCCAGCAGTTACTCGACCAGGGACAATCAGCCCCAGCATTTT.

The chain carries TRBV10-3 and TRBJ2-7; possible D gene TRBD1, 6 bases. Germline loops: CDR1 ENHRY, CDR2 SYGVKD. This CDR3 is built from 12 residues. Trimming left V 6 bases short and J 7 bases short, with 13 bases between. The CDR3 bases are TGTGCCATCAGCGTCACTGACAGGGAGCAGTACTTC. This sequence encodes CAISVTDREQYF.

Here the CDR3 reads CASSQASRDRPQHF. The CDR3 bases are TGTGCCAGCAGCCAGGCCTCCCGGGACAGGCCCCAGCATTTT. The rearrangement joins TRBV3-1 to TRBJ1-5; 7 bases are shared with TRBD1. The germline V gene has CDR1 LGHDT and CDR2 YNNKEL (reference sequence). The V gene end was trimmed by 3 bases and the J gene end by 9 bases; junction bases not matched to a gene: 8. This CDR3 contains 14 residues.

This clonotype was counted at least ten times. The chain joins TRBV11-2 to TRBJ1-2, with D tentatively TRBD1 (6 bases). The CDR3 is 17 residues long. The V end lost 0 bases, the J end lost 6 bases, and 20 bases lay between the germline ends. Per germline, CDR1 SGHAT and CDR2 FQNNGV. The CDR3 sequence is CASSLDTVVGAQNGYTF. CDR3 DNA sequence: TGTGCCAGCAGCTTAGATACGGTAGTGGGGGCGCAGAATGGCTACACCTTC.

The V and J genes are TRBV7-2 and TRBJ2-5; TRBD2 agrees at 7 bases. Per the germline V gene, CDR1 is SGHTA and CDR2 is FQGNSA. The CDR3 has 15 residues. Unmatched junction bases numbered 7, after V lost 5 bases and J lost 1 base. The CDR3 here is CASSAYGGGQETQYF. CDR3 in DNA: TGTGCCAGCAGCGCATATGGGGGGGGCCAAGAGACCCAGTACTTC. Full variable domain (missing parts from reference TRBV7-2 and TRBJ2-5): GAGVSQSPSNKVTEKGKDVELRCDPISGHTALYWYRQSLGQGLEFLIYFQGNSAPDKSGLPSDRFSAERTGGSVSTLTIQRTQQEDSAVYLCASSAYGGGQETQYFGPGTRLLVL.

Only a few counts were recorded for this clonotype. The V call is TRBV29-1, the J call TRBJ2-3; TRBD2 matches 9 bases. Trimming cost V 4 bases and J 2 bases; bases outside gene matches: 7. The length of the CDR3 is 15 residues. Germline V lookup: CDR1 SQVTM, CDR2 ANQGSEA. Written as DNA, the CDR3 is TGCAGCGTTGGGGGCGGGACTAGCAACACAGATACGCAGTATTTT. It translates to CSVGGGTSNTDTQYF.

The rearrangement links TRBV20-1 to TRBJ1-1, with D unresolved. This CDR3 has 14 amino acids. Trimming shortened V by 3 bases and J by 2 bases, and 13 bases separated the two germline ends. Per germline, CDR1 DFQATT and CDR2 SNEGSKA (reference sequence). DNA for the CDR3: TGCAGTGCTAGTGGAGGACCAGGAAACACTGAAGCTTTCTTT. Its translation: CSASGGPGNTEAFF.

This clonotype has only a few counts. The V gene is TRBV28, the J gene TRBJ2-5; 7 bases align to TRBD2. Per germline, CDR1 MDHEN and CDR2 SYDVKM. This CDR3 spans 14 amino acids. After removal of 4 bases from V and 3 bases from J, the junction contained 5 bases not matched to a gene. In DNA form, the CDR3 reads TGTGCCAGCAGTTCTCAACGGGGGGAAGAGACCCAGTACTTC. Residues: CASSSQRGEETQYF.

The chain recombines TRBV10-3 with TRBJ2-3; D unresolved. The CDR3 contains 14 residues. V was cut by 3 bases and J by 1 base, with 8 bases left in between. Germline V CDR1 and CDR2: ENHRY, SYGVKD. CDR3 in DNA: TGTGCCATCAGTGATAGAGGCCGCACAGATACGCAGTATTTT. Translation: CAISDRGRTDTQYF.

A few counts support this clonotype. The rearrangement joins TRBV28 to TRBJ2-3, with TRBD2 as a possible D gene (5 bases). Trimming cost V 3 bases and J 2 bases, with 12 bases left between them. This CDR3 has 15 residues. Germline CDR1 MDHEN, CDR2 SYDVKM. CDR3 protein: CASSFRRDNTDTQYF. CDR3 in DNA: TGTGCCAGCAGTTTCCGTCGGGATAACACAGATACGCAGTATTTT.

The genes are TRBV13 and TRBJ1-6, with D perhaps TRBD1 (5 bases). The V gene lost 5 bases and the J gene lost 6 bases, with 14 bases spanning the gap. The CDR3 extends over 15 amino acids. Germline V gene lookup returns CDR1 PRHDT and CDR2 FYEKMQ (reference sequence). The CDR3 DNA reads TGTGCCAGCAGCCCGGGATACAGGACTAATTCACCCCTCCACTTT. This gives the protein CASSPGYRTNSPLHF.

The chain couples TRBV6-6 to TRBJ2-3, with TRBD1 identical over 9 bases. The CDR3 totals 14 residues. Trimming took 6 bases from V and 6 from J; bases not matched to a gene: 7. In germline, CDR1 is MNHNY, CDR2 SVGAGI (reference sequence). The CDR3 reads CASRRDRVSDTQYF. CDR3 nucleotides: TGTGCCAGCAGGCGGGACAGGGTTTCGGATACGCAGTATTTT.

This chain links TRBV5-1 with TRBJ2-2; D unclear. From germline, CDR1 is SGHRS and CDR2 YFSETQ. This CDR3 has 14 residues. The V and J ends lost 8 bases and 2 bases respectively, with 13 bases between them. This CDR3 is CASTNEDNTGELFF. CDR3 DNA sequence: TGCGCCAGTACCAACGAGGATAACACCGGGGAGCTGTTTTTT.